This TCR beta chain was sequenced in a study of T cells in Graves' hyperthyroidism and ophthalmopathy (dated by TCRdb to the late 2010s). In the study overall: Peripheral blood samples were taken at the time of initial diagnosis, prior to any treatment. In several Graves' hyperthyroidism patients, the study also compared T-cell repertoires from thyroid tissue with T-cell repertoires from blood. Prospective prediction of ophthalmopathy was tested in an independent validation cohort of some 20 hyperthyroidism patients and around 16 patients who later progressed to ophthalmopathy. The approximately 98 discovery patients were randomly divided into training and test sets at a 7:3 ratio. To identify distinguishing TCR V-J signatures, a discovery cohort of about 100 patients was used, comprising 40 to 45 with Graves' ophthalmopathy and some 57 with stable Graves' hyperthyroidism. The paper describes TCR Vbeta CDR3 sequencing of roughly 130 peripheral blood samples, made up of 43 ophthalmopathy patients, 70 to 75 hyperthyroidism patients and roughly 17 progressor patients. Once sampling was done, hyperthyroidism patients were given methimazole at a starting dose of 30 mg daily, whereas ophthalmopathy patients were given high-dose intravenous methylprednisolone.

Stable Graves' hyperthyroidism was defined as no progression to ophthalmopathy during 18 months of follow-up. Hyperthyroidism patients were newly diagnosed, with disease duration under 2 months, and aged 18 to 65 years. Patients with uncontrolled infections, other autoimmune diseases, pregnancy or lactation were excluded. Diagnoses were established on the basis of clinical symptoms, serum thyroxine and TRAb, thyroid ultrasound, and orbital computed tomography. Ficoll-Paque density gradient centrifugation was used to isolate PBMCs from around 10 ml of fresh peripheral blood. Total RNA was extracted with Trizol reagent, and quality was checked on an Agilent 2100 Bioanalyzer. On the study overall, not on this receptor specifically: No statistical method was used to set the sample size in advance, and investigators knew the group allocation. Most expanded thyroid clonotypes (frequency above 0.001) were also detected in blood, a finding suggesting that blood repertoires may reflect thyroid immune responses. In cross-validation, a model built on a 13 V-J signature told ophthalmopathy apart from stable hyperthyroidism with over 85% sensitivity and around 81% specificity, and in testing the same model reached 80%/75%. In validation, progression to ophthalmopathy was predicted by the model with almost 71% sensitivity and roughly 72% specificity, a median of approximately 6.5 months before onset.

The CDR3 goes from the cysteine to the phenylalanine over 17 residues. Left in the record is the CDR3 DNA by itself, 51 bases read in frame from the first base. Sequences PRHDT (CDR1) and FYEKMQ (CDR2) are obtained from the germline V gene (reference sequence). Unmatched junction bases come to 5, with V trimmed by 5 bases and J by 2 bases. In regard to this clonotype: Its recognized antigen is unknown. Per-nucleotide qualities are absent, and no much larger clonotype sits a single base away.

TCR beta CDR3 regions were amplified from RNA transcripts. A first-round RT-PCR of the TCR CDR3 used the HTBI primer set with the Qiagen OneStep RT-PCR kit. A second multiplex PCR round built the libraries, followed by size selection and purification. Sequencing of the libraries was done on an Illumina HiSeq2000 using paired-end 100 bp reads. Per the original workflow: SOAPnuke was used to process the raw data, removing reads that contained adapters or uncalled bases, had a mean Phred below 15, or lacked an exact match to the constant primer or identifier. High-quality paired reads were merged with COPE v1.2.5, and unique nucleotide sequences were defined as clonotypes. MiTCR v1.1 was used to align clonotypes to the IMGT TRBV, TRBD and TRBJ reference segments. The analysis included only V-J combinations with a frequency above 0.0001, which together covered 98% to 99.2% of the repertoires. The TCS score was defined as F50 (clonal expansion) divided by E x V (chaos), with BLOSUM62-based TCRdist calculated between CDR3 peptides within each V-J. Welch's t-statistics and random forest reduced 500 to 650 V-J features to 13, which were used in a naive Bayes classifier (R e1071). The public reads were reanalyzed by TCRdb: fastp trimming at Q25, MiXCR alignment, in-frame beta chains only. Entries that share a CDR3 protein sequence are merged under the most common genes and DNA. The V and J calls and clone size are TCRdb's, not the authors'. The sample table contains 500,000 to 650,000 distinct CDR3 sequences; only one count was recorded for approximately 14% of them. Approximately 15% of the sample is held by the ten biggest clonotypes.

What was sequenced was blood. This clonotype originated in a woman aged 40 to 55 with Graves' hyperthyroidism. The sequence is built from TRBV13 and TRBJ2-1, with 14 junctional bases fitting TRBD2. The CDR3 protein: CASSAGLAGETYNEQFF. The DNA reads as follows: TGTGCCAGCAGCGCGGGACTAGCGGGAGAGACCTACAATGAGCAGTTCTTC.